This T cell receptor beta chain was identified during a study of human T cells and chemical hapten exposure. Relative to its sample, this clonotype is medium-sized (0.01 to 0.1%). TCRdb reanalysed the RACE reads using MiXCR and keeps one entry per CDR3 protein. This table has around 42,000 distinct CDR3 sequences, about 9.6% appearing once. The CDR3 length is 18 residues. Time point given: patch test 2, 6 weeks after DPC sensitization. Treatment indicated: therapeutic diphenylcyclopropenone sensitization with weekly scalp DPC. The authors' total RNA extraction used unfractionated whole blood. Blood collection took place prior to placing each patch test.

Sequenced material: whole blood, taken in connection with sensitization to the hapten diphenylcyclopropenone (DPC). The chain joins TRBV12-2 to TRBJ2-7; the table's D gene call, TRBD1, was not cross checked with the DNA. TRBV12-2 is given as a pseudogene. This clonotype was obtained from a woman in her thirties with alopecia areata. Some clones in this sample may be carry-over from other donors' samples. Written as DNA, the CDR3 is TGTGCAAGTCGCTCCCGGGGACAGGGGGTTATGGATTCCTACGAGCAGTACTTC. As protein: CASRSRGQGVMDSYEQYF.